Listed below are T cell receptor beta chains from one sample, sequenced in a study of response to subunit inactivated influenza vaccine. TCRdb independently ran MiXCR on the RT-PCR reads; one entry per CDR3 protein. Found here are about 540,000 distinct CDR3 sequences, approximately 24% of them singletons; the top ten hold approximately 3%. These same records also appear under a second study, on T cells expressing NK-cell markers.

Sequenced material: CD4+ T cells sorted from PBMCs, taken approximately 12 days after vaccination. These receptors were collected from a man aged 50-60 years who received an inactivated influenza vaccine. CDR3s include the opening cysteine and the closing phenylalanine or tryptophan. The order of the fields is clone size, D gene, J gene, V gene, CDR3 DNA, CDR3 protein. D genes are given only for firm matches. Not all rows give a size; the values are once, few, many and, for expanded clones, a class.

abundance: NA; d_gene: NA; j_gene: TRBJ2-2; v_gene: TRBV6-2/TRBV6-3; CDR3nt: TGTGCCAGCTACCGGAACACCGGGGAGCTGTTTTTT; CDR3aa: CASYRNTGELFF
abundance: NA; d_gene: TRBD1; j_gene: TRBJ2-5; v_gene: TRBV6-2/TRBV6-3; CDR3nt: TGTGCCAGCAGTCCTTCGTTAGGGGGCGTGGAGACCCAGTACTTC; CDR3aa: CASSPSLGGVETQYF
abundance: NA; d_gene: TRBD1; j_gene: TRBJ2-7; v_gene: TRBV6-1; CDR3nt: TGTGCCAGCAGGACAGGGGGCGCGGGGGAGCAGTACTTC; CDR3aa: CASRTGGAGEQYF
abundance: NA; d_gene: NA; j_gene: TRBJ2-1; v_gene: TRBV7-2; CDR3nt: TGTGCCAGCAGCTCAAGAACAGGAGCTGAGCAGTTCTTC; CDR3aa: CASSSRTGAEQFF
abundance: NA; d_gene: TRBD1; j_gene: TRBJ2-7; v_gene: TRBV28; CDR3nt: TGTGCCAGCAAAGGACAGGGAAGCTCCTACGAGCAGTACTTC; CDR3aa: CASKGQGSSYEQYF
abundance: NA; d_gene: NA; j_gene: TRBJ2-7; v_gene: TRBV6-2/TRBV6-3; CDR3nt: TGTGCCAGCAAAAGAGGGGGGTCCTCGACCGCCGAGCAGTACTTC; CDR3aa: CASKRGGSSTAEQYF
abundance: NA; d_gene: NA; j_gene: TRBJ1-3; v_gene: TRBV11-2; CDR3nt: TGTGCCAGCAGCTTAGGAGGGGCACCTGGAAACACCATATATTTT; CDR3aa: CASSLGGAPGNTIYF
abundance: many; d_gene: NA; j_gene: TRBJ2-1; v_gene: TRBV7-2; CDR3nt: TGTGCCAGCAGCCCCGGTCTTAAAAATGAGCAGTTCTTC; CDR3aa: CASSPGLKNEQFF
abundance: many; d_gene: NA; j_gene: TRBJ2-3; v_gene: TRBV4-3; CDR3nt: TGCGCCAGCAGCCAAGATGGTCCCGGGATAAGCACAGATACGCAGTATTTT; CDR3aa: CASSQDGPGISTDTQYF
abundance: NA; d_gene: NA; j_gene: TRBJ1-4; v_gene: TRBV11-2; CDR3nt: TGTGCCAGCAGCTTAGGAGATGCAATTGGAAAACTGTTTTTT; CDR3aa: CASSLGDAIGKLFF
abundance: few; d_gene: NA; j_gene: TRBJ2-1; v_gene: TRBV24-1; CDR3nt: TGTGCCACCAGTGATCCGTACCGGGACCCCAGGCAGTTCTTC; CDR3aa: CATSDPYRDPRQFF
abundance: many; d_gene: TRBD1; j_gene: TRBJ1-1; v_gene: TRBV12-3/TRBV12-4; CDR3nt: TGTGCCAGCAGTTCCACAGGGGTCACTGAAGCTTTCTTT; CDR3aa: CASSSTGVTEAFF
abundance: NA; d_gene: NA; j_gene: TRBJ1-2; v_gene: TRBV30; CDR3nt: TGTGCCTGGATGCGCCTAGGCTATGGCTACACCTTC; CDR3aa: CAWMRLGYGYTF
abundance: few; d_gene: NA; j_gene: TRBJ2-7; v_gene: TRBV19; CDR3nt: TGTGCCAGTAGTATTCCGGGTTTAGCCTACGAGCAGTACTTC; CDR3aa: CASSIPGLAYEQYF
abundance: few; d_gene: NA; j_gene: TRBJ2-6; v_gene: TRBV7-8; CDR3nt: TGTGCCAGCAGCTTTGGCATTATCTCGTCTGGGGCCAACGTCCTGACTTTC; CDR3aa: CASSFGIISSGANVLTF
abundance: few; d_gene: NA; j_gene: TRBJ1-2; v_gene: TRBV6-2/TRBV6-3; CDR3nt: TGTGCCAGCAGTTCCTCCATCCCCTACTATGGCTACACCTTC; CDR3aa: CASSSSIPYYGYTF
abundance: few; d_gene: NA; j_gene: TRBJ1-3; v_gene: TRBV10-3; CDR3nt: TGTGCCACGCACTCTGGAAACACCATATATTTT; CDR3aa: CATHSGNTIYF
abundance: once; d_gene: TRBD2; j_gene: TRBJ2-1; v_gene: TRBV7-2; CDR3nt: TGTGCCAGCAGCAAGGCGGCGGGAGAGTACAATGAGCAGTTCTTC; CDR3aa: CASSKAAGEYNEQFF
abundance: NA; d_gene: NA; j_gene: TRBJ2-7; v_gene: TRBV11-2; CDR3nt: TGTGCCAGCAGCTTAGGAAGCACGGCCTACGAGCAGTACTTC; CDR3aa: CASSLGSTAYEQYF
abundance: few; d_gene: NA; j_gene: TRBJ1-1; v_gene: TRBV6-1; CDR3nt: TGTGCCAGCAGAGGCAGGGATATGAACACTGAAGCTTTCTTT; CDR3aa: CASRGRDMNTEAFF
abundance: few; d_gene: NA; j_gene: TRBJ2-7; v_gene: TRBV15; CDR3nt: TGTGCCACCAGCAGAGATCGAGCACAGATCTACGAGCAGTACTTC; CDR3aa: CATSRDRAQIYEQYF
abundance: many; d_gene: TRBD2; j_gene: TRBJ2-3; v_gene: TRBV5-1; CDR3nt: TGCGCCAGCAGCTTTAGCGGGAGAACCGCAGATACGCAGTATTTT; CDR3aa: CASSFSGRTADTQYF
abundance: NA; d_gene: NA; j_gene: TRBJ2-5; v_gene: TRBV15; CDR3nt: TGTGCCACCAGCAGAACGCAGAAAGAGACCCAGTACTTC; CDR3aa: CATSRTQKETQYF
abundance: NA; d_gene: NA; j_gene: TRBJ2-1; v_gene: TRBV7-9; CDR3nt: TGTGCCAGCAGCTTACGGGAATCCTCCTACAATGAGCAGTTCTTC; CDR3aa: CASSLRESSYNEQFF
abundance: NA; d_gene: NA; j_gene: TRBJ2-5; v_gene: TRBV5-4; CDR3nt: TGTGCCAGCAGCTCTTTTGCGGCCTCCGCCAGGGAGACCCAGTACTTC; CDR3aa: CASSSFAASARETQYF
abundance: NA; d_gene: NA; j_gene: TRBJ1-5; v_gene: TRBV6-1; CDR3nt: TGTGCCTCTGGCGAGGGTACCGGCAATCAGCCCCAGCATTTT; CDR3aa: CASGEGTGNQPQHF
abundance: many; d_gene: NA; j_gene: TRBJ1-1; v_gene: TRBV6-5; CDR3nt: TGTGCCAGCAGTTATGGGGGCGCGGACACTGAAGCTTTCTTT; CDR3aa: CASSYGGADTEAFF
abundance: NA; d_gene: NA; j_gene: TRBJ2-7; v_gene: TRBV5-5; CDR3nt: TGTGCCAGCAATCAAAGTAGGCCCTACGAGCAGTACTTC; CDR3aa: CASNQSRPYEQYF
abundance: few; d_gene: NA; j_gene: TRBJ2-4; v_gene: TRBV7-2; CDR3nt: TGTGCCAGCAGCCTGAGGGGCTCCAAAAACATTCAGTACTTC; CDR3aa: CASSLRGSKNIQYF
abundance: few; d_gene: TRBD1; j_gene: TRBJ2-5; v_gene: TRBV5-1; CDR3nt: TGCGCCAGCAGCTTGGTTCCCCCCGGGACAGGGGGCGAAGAGACCCAGTACTTC; CDR3aa: CASSLVPPGTGGEETQYF
abundance: NA; d_gene: NA; j_gene: TRBJ1-3; v_gene: TRBV2; CDR3nt: TGTGCCAGCAGTGAGGGAGGGGTTGGAAACACCATATATTTT; CDR3aa: CASSEGGVGNTIYF
abundance: NA; d_gene: NA; j_gene: TRBJ2-6; v_gene: TRBV12-3/TRBV12-4; CDR3nt: TGTGCCAGCAGTTTATTCCCAGAGTCTGGGGCCAACGTCCTGACTTTC; CDR3aa: CASSLFPESGANVLTF
abundance: few; d_gene: NA; j_gene: TRBJ2-1; v_gene: TRBV6-5; CDR3nt: TGTGCCAGCAGTTCCCTCCAGGGAGAGCAGTTCTTC; CDR3aa: CASSSLQGEQFF
abundance: many; d_gene: TRBD2; j_gene: TRBJ2-1; v_gene: TRBV6-2/TRBV6-3; CDR3nt: TGTGCCAGCAGTTACGTCTTCGGACTAGCGGGGGTCCACTACAATGAGCAGTTCTTC; CDR3aa: CASSYVFGLAGVHYNEQFF
abundance: few; d_gene: TRBD2; j_gene: TRBJ2-1; v_gene: TRBV9; CDR3nt: TGTGCCAGCAGCCCTTGGACTAGCGGGAGCTCCTACAATGAGCAGTTCTTC; CDR3aa: CASSPWTSGSSYNEQFF
abundance: few; d_gene: NA; j_gene: TRBJ2-1; v_gene: TRBV5-1; CDR3nt: TGCGCCAGCAGCTTGGCTGCTGGGGGCGGTGAGCAGTTCTTC; CDR3aa: CASSLAAGGGEQFF
abundance: NA; d_gene: NA; j_gene: TRBJ1-1; v_gene: TRBV7-8; CDR3nt: TGTGCCAGCATAGGGGTGGTCGTCGGTGAAGCTTTCTTT; CDR3aa: CASIGVVVGEAFF
abundance: few; d_gene: TRBD1; j_gene: TRBJ2-7; v_gene: TRBV7-9; CDR3nt: TGTGCCAGCAGCAGGGACAGCCACGAGCAGTACTTC; CDR3aa: CASSRDSHEQYF
abundance: few; d_gene: NA; j_gene: TRBJ1-1; v_gene: TRBV21-1; CDR3nt: TGTGCCAGCAGCAAAGAACGGGACAGGGGGCAATACACTGAAGCTTTCTTT; CDR3aa: CASSKERDRGQYTEAFF
abundance: NA; d_gene: NA; j_gene: TRBJ1-6; v_gene: TRBV2; CDR3nt: TGTGCCAGCAGCACCGGGACGGACTATAATTCACCCCTCCACTTT; CDR3aa: CASSTGTDYNSPLHF
abundance: few; d_gene: NA; j_gene: TRBJ2-7; v_gene: TRBV12-3/TRBV12-4; CDR3nt: TGTGCCAGCAGTGCCAGGGGCTACGAGCAGTACTTC; CDR3aa: CASSARGYEQYF
abundance: NA; d_gene: TRBD2; j_gene: TRBJ2-5; v_gene: TRBV20-1; CDR3nt: TGCAGTGCCCTGCGGGGGGCCAAAGAGACCCAGTACTTC; CDR3aa: CSALRGAKETQYF
abundance: few; d_gene: NA; j_gene: TRBJ1-2; v_gene: TRBV29-1; CDR3nt: TGCAGCGCCATTGGGTTGGGTGGAGGCTACACCTTC; CDR3aa: CSAIGLGGGYTF
abundance: NA; d_gene: NA; j_gene: TRBJ2-7; v_gene: TRBV6-4; CDR3nt: TGTGCCTGTAATCCGGACCAAATCTACGAGCAGTACTTC; CDR3aa: CACNPDQIYEQYF
abundance: NA; d_gene: NA; j_gene: TRBJ1-2; v_gene: TRBV7-9; CDR3nt: TGTGCCAGCAGCTCCCTTTCCGGGACCACCTTCTCCTATGGCTACACCTTC; CDR3aa: CASSSLSGTTFSYGYTF
abundance: NA; d_gene: NA; j_gene: TRBJ1-1; v_gene: TRBV14; CDR3nt: TGTGCCAGCAGCCCCTACGGGGGGCGGATCACTGAAGCTTTCTTT; CDR3aa: CASSPYGGRITEAFF
abundance: few; d_gene: TRBD2; j_gene: TRBJ2-7; v_gene: TRBV3-1; CDR3nt: TGTGCCAGCAGCCAAGCCCCCCCTGGCGGGGGGGCGTACGAGCAGTACTTC; CDR3aa: CASSQAPPGGGAYEQYF
abundance: NA; d_gene: NA; j_gene: TRBJ2-3; v_gene: TRBV7-2; CDR3nt: TGTGCCAGCTCTTGGACAACTAGCACAGATACGCAGTATTTT; CDR3aa: CASSWTTSTDTQYF
abundance: NA; d_gene: NA; j_gene: TRBJ1-4; v_gene: TRBV6-1; CDR3nt: TGTGCCAGCAGTGAAGTCCGGGGGTCTAATGAAAAACTGTTTTTT; CDR3aa: CASSEVRGSNEKLFF
abundance: NA; d_gene: NA; j_gene: TRBJ2-3; v_gene: TRBV5-6; CDR3nt: TGTGCCAGCAGCTTGCCCGCCGGAGCCACAGATACGCAGTATTTT; CDR3aa: CASSLPAGATDTQYF
abundance: NA; d_gene: NA; j_gene: TRBJ1-4; v_gene: TRBV6-5; CDR3nt: TGTGCCAGCAGTTATAGTGAACAGCCTAATGAAAAACTGTTTTTT; CDR3aa: CASSYSEQPNEKLFF
abundance: few; d_gene: TRBD2; j_gene: TRBJ2-5; v_gene: TRBV12-3/TRBV12-4; CDR3nt: TGTGCCAGCAGCGTTACACCGGGACTACTCCAAGAGACCCAGTACTTC; CDR3aa: CASSVTPGLLQETQYF
abundance: few; d_gene: NA; j_gene: TRBJ2-7; v_gene: TRBV12-3/TRBV12-4; CDR3nt: TGTGCCAGCAGTCCCGCTCTTACGAACTCCTACGAGCAGTACTTC; CDR3aa: CASSPALTNSYEQYF
abundance: few; d_gene: NA; j_gene: TRBJ2-5; v_gene: TRBV28; CDR3nt: TGTGCCAGCATAAAGGCAAACCAAGAGACCCAGTACTTC; CDR3aa: CASIKANQETQYF